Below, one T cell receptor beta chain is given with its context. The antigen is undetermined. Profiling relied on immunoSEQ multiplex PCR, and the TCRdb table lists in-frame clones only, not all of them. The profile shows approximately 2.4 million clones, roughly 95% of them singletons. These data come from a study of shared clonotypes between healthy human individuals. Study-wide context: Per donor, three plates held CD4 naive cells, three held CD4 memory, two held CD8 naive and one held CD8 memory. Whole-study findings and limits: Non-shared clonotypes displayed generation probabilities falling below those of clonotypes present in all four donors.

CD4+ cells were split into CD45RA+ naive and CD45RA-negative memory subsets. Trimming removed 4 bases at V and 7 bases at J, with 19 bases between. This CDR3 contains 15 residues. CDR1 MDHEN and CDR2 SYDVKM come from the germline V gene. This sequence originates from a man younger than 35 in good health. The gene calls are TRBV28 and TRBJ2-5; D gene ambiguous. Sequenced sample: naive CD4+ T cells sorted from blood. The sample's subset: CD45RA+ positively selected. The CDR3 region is CASSSPVGSRGTQYF. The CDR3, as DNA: TGTGCCAGCAGTTCCCCGGTAGGCTCCCGCGGGACCCAGTACTTC.